This T cell receptor beta chain appears in the sequencing data of a study of cytomegalovirus exposure and HLA in healthy donors. Study-level results: The dataset shows that most TCR sequences were rare, while some public TCRs occurred in many donors. Sequencing likely generated an artifact that appeared as a cluster of highly shared sequence variants. Reportedly, HLA-A and HLA-B alleles of most subjects were accurately predicted from TCR beta.

Vbeta (60) and Jbeta (13) primers were used in the PCR. The data were produced by immunoSEQ multiplex PCR, yet TCRdb's version contains in-frame clones alone and is incomplete. The table lists some 150,000 clones, approximately 87% of them singletons. The CDR3 runs 16 residues. Trimming cost V 4 bases and J 3 bases, with 18 bases left between them. Germline V CDR1 and CDR2: SGHTS, YDEGEE. About this clone: Its antigen remains unidentified.

The clonotype comes from a woman in her twenties or thirties in good health and CMV-seronegative. Sequencing was carried out using PBMCs. The chain carries TRBV5-8 and TRBJ2-3; TRBD2 is a possible D gene (6 bases). The CDR3 here is CASSHKSGTPTDTQYF. CDR3 nucleotide sequence: TGTGCCAGCAGCCACAAATCCGGGACTCCTACAGATACGCAGTATTTT.